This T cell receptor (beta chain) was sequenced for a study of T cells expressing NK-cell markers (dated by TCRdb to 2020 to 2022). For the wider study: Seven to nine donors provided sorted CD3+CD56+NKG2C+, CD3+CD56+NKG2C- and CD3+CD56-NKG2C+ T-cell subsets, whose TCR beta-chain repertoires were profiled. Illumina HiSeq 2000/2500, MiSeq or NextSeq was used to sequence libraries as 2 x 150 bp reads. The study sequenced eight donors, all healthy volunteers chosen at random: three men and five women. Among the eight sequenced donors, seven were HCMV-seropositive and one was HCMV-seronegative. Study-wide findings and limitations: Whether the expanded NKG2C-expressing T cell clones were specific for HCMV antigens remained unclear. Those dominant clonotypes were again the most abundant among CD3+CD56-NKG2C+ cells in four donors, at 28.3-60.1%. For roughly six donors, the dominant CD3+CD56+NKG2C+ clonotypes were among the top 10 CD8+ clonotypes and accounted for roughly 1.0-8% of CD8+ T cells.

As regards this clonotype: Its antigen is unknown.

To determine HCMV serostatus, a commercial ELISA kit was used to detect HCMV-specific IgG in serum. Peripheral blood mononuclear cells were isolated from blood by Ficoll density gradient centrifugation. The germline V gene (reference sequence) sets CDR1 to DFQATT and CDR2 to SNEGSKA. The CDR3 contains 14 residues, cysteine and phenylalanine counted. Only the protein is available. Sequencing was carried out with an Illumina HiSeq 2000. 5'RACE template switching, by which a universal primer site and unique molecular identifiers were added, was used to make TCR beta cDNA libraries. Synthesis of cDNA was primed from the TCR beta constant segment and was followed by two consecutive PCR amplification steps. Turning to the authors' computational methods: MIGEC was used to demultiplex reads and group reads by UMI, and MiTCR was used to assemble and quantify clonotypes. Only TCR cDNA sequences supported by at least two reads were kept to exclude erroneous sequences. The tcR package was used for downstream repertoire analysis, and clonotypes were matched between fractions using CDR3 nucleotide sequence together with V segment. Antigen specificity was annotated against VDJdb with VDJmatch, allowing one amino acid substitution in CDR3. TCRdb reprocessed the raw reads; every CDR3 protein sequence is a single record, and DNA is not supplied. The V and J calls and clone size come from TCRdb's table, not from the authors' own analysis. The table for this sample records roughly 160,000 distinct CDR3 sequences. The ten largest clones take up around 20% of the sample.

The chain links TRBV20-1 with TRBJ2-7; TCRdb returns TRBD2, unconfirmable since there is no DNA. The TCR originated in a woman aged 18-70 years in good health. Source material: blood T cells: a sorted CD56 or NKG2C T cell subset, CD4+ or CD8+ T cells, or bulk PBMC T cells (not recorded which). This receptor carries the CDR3 CSAESSGRPYEQYF.